This T cell receptor (beta chain) was sequenced during a study of T-cell memory formation after mild COVID-19 (dated by TCRdb to the early 2020s). For the wider study: TCR sequence clusters from the two donors were found to be largely donor specific. In two donors, T-cell clones that expanded and contracted after mild COVID-19 were followed by sequencing TCRalpha and TCRbeta repertoires longitudinally. Two young, previously healthy adult volunteers, one female and one male, were included in the cohort.

Ficoll-Paque density gradient centrifugation was the method used to isolate PBMCs. Data came from an Illumina NovaSeq 6000. TCRalpha and TCRbeta cDNA libraries were built by 5'RACE with constant-segment primers, adding sample barcodes and unique molecular identifiers. Trizol reagent was used to extract RNA from every sample. The libraries were amplified in two PCR steps, and the second step added a second sample barcode and Illumina TruSeq adapters. Sequencing of the libraries was done on an Illumina NovaSeq, producing 2 x 150 bp paired-end reads. Concerning the study's data processing: With migec v1.2.7, reads were demultiplexed and then collapsed into UMI-guided consensus sequences. Using mixcr v2.1.11, UMI consensuses were aligned to TRA and TRB V and J templates and then assembled into clonotypes. Expanded or contracted clonotypes were those called significant by both edgeR and NoisET, with noise models trained on biological replicates. For edgeR calls, the cutoffs were a false discovery rate-adjusted p below 0.01 and a log2 fold-change threshold of 1. As an exploratory analysis of dynamics, PCA with hierarchical clustering was applied to max-normalized trajectories of the 1000 most abundant clonotypes. Each responding clone was given a CD4 or CD8 phenotype based on the CD4+ and CD8+ repertoires, which had been sequenced separately. TCRdb trimmed public reads at Q25 via fastp, called clones via MiXCR and kept in-frame beta chains. Rows are unified per CDR3 protein, each entry keeping the most common DNA and genes. These V and J calls originate from TCRdb's pipeline instead of the authors' own analysis. The sample profile shows 150,000 to 200,000 distinct CDR3 sequences; over 10% of them were found once. The ten top clones hold approximately 3.5% of the sample.

Here is what the overall study found, with its caveats: SARS-CoV-2 specificity of the second-wave clones peaking on day 37 was not confirmed. Only two mild cases were covered by the study, and larger cohorts that include severe cases with pre-infection samples were considered necessary. Some responding clones were found in pre-infection memory, which suggests that pre-existing cross-reactive memory T cells took part in the SARS-CoV-2 response. Contracting CD4+ clones appeared mostly in the CM and EM memory subsets, whereas CD8+ clones were enriched in EMRA. Clones that contracted from day 15 to 85 showed balanced CD4/CD8 phenotypes, whereas a second wave of clones that expanded from day 15 to 37 leaned towards CD4+.

In regard to this clonotype: The target of this receptor is not known. Base qualities are not provided; no much larger clone lies one nucleotide away.

The germline ends are 10 bases apart after V is trimmed by 5 bases and J by 0 bases. There are 14 amino acids in the CDR3, from cysteine to phenylalanine inclusive. Just the 42-base CDR3 DNA is kept, in frame starting at base 1. CDR1 and CDR2, per the germline V gene, are MGHRA and YSYEKL. Sequencing used PBMCs or a T cell subset sorted from them (not recorded which). The sequence is built from TRBV4-1 and TRBJ1-1; TRBD1 is possibly the D segment (5 matching bases). The receptor was derived from a man between 18 and 35 years old who had mild COVID-19 (a few samples of this study predate the infection). The sample titles of this study are shuffled in the database, so cell type and time point are left out; the donor was told from shared clones. The DNA reads as follows: TGCGCCAGCAGCAAACGGGGCATGAACACTGAAGCTTTCTTT. Its protein reads: CASSKRGMNTEAFF.